This T cell receptor (beta chain) was recovered during a study of control samples from healthy donors and cancer patients. Germline CDR1 MNHEY, CDR2 SVGAGI. V shed 6 bases, J shed 6 bases, and the junction held 7 bases outside the gene matches. The CDR3 spans 13 residues. The protocol was immunoSEQ multiplex PCR, while the TCRdb copy is restricted to in-frame clones and leaves out a portion. The data hold some 130,000 clones, with around 85% observed a single time. What was sequenced was blood. This receptor was identified in a woman aged 30 to 39 in good health. The chain joins TRBV6-5 to TRBJ1-2; TRBD1 agrees at 7 bases. CDR3 nucleotides: TGTGCCAGCAGCACGACAGGGCTCCATGGCTACACCTTC. It encodes CASSTTGLHGYTF.